This T cell receptor beta chain came from a study of T cells after yellow fever vaccination. Overall study findings and caveats: Subsequent booster samples again held most clones from primary vaccination (less than 98% CD4, roughly 90% CD8). Researchers noted that a small share of clonotypes showed up in both CD4 and CD8 compartments. Secondary responses were weaker yet peaked faster, day 5 versus 15.

This clonotype was recorded many times. Its antigen is not known. The germline V gene has CDR1 SQVTM and CDR2 ANQGSEA. V was trimmed by 7 bases and J by 1 base, leaving 12 bases between them. The CDR3 is 13 residues long. The authors made TCR cDNA by 5'RACE template switching, adding a universal primer site and UMIs. One entry per CDR3 protein results from TCRdb running MiXCR on the 5' RACE reads. The table records more than 95,000 distinct CDR3 sequences, 7.2% of them present only once. The chain is built from TRBV29-1 and TRBJ2-3; D remains unclear. The source of this sequence is a man between 18 and 35 years old who received the YFV17D yellow fever vaccine. Sequenced here: CD4+ T cells sorted from PBMCs, sampled about 49 days after the first yellow fever vaccination. CDR3 coding DNA: TGCAGCGCCTGCCACGACGGCACAGATACGCAGTATTTT. Its translation is CSACHDGTDTQYF.